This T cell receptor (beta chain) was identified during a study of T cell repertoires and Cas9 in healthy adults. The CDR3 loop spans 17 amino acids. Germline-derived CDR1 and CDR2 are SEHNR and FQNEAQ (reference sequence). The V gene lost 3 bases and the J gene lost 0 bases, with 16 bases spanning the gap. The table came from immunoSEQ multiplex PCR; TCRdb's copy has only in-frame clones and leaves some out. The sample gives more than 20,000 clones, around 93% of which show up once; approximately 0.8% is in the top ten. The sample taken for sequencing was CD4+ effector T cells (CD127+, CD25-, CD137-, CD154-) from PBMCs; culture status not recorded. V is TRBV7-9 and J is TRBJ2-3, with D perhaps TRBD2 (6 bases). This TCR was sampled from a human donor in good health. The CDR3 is CASSLGGLGSSTDTQYF. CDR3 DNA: TGTGCCAGCAGCTTGGGGGGTTTGGGCTCTAGCACAGATACGCAGTATTTT.